Presented here are 2 T cell receptor beta chains from one specimen sequenced in a study of PD-1 blockade in classical Hodgkin lymphoma. Time point specified: cycle 4 day 1 (C4D1), after 5 to 7 weeks of nivolumab. Relapses following autologous stem cell transplantation were seen in all patients, with brentuximab vedotin exposure varying. CD4+ T cells were purified from thawed PBMCs by magnetic negative selection. Profiled with immunoSEQ multiplex PCR; TCRdb holds only in-frame clones, not every one. The sample lists tens of thousands of clones; more than 60% were seen once. The material sequenced was CD4+ T cells from blood, taken before the fourth cycle of nivolumab. The source is a human donor with classical Hodgkin lymphoma.

The genes are TRBV6-5 and TRBJ2-7, with 8 bases lining up with TRBD2. Germline V gives CDR1 MNHEY, CDR2 SVGAGI. V gave up 6 bases and J gave up 0 bases; unmatched junction bases: 7. There are 15 residues in the CDR3. In DNA, the CDR3 is TGTGCCAGCAGCCGCGGGGGGAGGGACTCCTACGAGCAGTACTTC. Translating gives CASSRGGRDSYEQYF.

The genes are TRBV11-3 and TRBJ2-3; 10 positions match TRBD2. Germline CDR1 is SGHNT and CDR2 is YENEEA. V was pared by 3 bases and J by 2 bases, with 2 bases of the junction left unmatched. This CDR3 spans 15 amino acids. The CDR3 nucleotides are TGTGCCAGCAGCTTCGGACTAGCGGACACAGATACGCAGTATTTT. It is translated as CASSFGLADTDTQYF.